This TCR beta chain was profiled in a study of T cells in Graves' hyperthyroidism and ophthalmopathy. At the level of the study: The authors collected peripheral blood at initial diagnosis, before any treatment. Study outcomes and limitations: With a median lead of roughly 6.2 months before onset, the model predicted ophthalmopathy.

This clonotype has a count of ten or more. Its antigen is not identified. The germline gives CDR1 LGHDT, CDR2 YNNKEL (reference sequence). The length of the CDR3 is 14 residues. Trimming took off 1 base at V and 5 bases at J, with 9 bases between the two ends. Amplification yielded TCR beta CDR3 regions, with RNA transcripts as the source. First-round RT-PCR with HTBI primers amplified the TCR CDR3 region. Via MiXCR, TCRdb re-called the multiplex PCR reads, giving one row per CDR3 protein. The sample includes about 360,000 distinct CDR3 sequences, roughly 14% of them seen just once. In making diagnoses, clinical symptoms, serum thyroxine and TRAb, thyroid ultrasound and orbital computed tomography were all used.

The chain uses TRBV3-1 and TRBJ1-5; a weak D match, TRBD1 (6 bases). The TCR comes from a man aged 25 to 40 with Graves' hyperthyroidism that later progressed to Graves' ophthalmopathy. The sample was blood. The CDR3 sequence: CASSQAGVDQPQHF. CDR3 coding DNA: TGTGCCAGCAGCCAAGCAGGGGTTGATCAGCCCCAGCATTTT.